One sample yielded the 8 T cell receptor beta chains listed below, sequenced in a study of control samples from healthy donors and cancer patients. Data came from immunoSEQ multiplex PCR; TCRdb stores just in-frame clones and leaves some out. The sample has about 100,000 clones; more than 75% are singletons. Specimen: blood. All receptors derive from a woman aged 45 to 65 in good health.

This sequence joins TRBV4-1 and TRBJ2-6; D uncertain. V lost 5 bases and J 6 bases, leaving 8 bases between the germline ends. The CDR3 has 13 amino acids. In germline, CDR1 is MGHRA, CDR2 YSYEKL. The CDR3 coding sequence is TGCGCCAGCAGCAGGACGATGGCCAACGTCCTGACTTTC. Encoded protein: CASSRTMANVLTF.

This chain joins TRBV6-5 and TRBJ1-6, with D unclear. Trimming cost V 0 bases and J 12 bases, with 15 bases left between them. The CDR3 has 15 residues. Germline-derived CDR1 and CDR2 are MNHEY and SVGAGI. The DNA of the CDR3 is TGTGCCAGCAGTTACTCCGTCTCAAGGAGGGTACCCCTCCACTTT. Translation gives CASSYSVSRRVPLHF.

This chain connects TRBV7-8 to TRBJ2-7, with unresolved D. Trimming pared 5 bases from V and 6 bases from J, leaving 14 bases between. Germline values: CDR1 SGHVS, CDR2 FQNEAQ. This CDR3 spans 13 amino acids. Written as DNA, the CDR3 is TGTGCCAGCAGCCCGCCGGCGTCTAGCGAGCAGTACGTC. Its protein product is CASSPPASSEQYV.

The chain carries TRBV11-1 and TRBJ1-2; D gene unclear. V lost 5 bases and J 8 bases, leaving 15 bases between the germline ends. The CDR3 extends over 13 amino acids. Germline values: CDR1 SGHAT, CDR2 FQDESV (reference sequence). The CDR3 protein is CASSPGLIGGYTF. CDR3 nucleotides: TGTGCCAGCAGCCCTGGACTAATCGGCGGCTACACCTTC.

The chain recombines TRBV2 with TRBJ2-5; TRBD1 might be the D (6 bases). Looked up from germline, CDR1 is SNHLY and CDR2 is FYNNEI. Trimming removed 10 bases from V and 5 bases from J, with 20 bases in between. The CDR3 sequence is 14 residues long. CDR3 sequence (DNA): TGTGCCACACAGGGTTGGATCGGTCGGGAGACCCAGTACTTC. It translates to CATQGWIGRETQYF.

This clone was found a few times. The chain employs TRBV24-1 and TRBJ1-2; D gene unclear. The CDR3 is 11 residues long. The ends were cut back, 4 bases at V and 2 bases at J, with 1 base in the middle. Germline-derived CDR1 and CDR2 are KGHDR and SFDVKD. In DNA form, the CDR3 reads TGTGCCACCAGTGACAACTATGGCTACACCTTC. Translated, it gives CATSDNYGYTF.

This clone has more than one count but fewer than ten. The chain combines TRBV4-3 with TRBJ2-3; 7 nucleotides agree with TRBD2. CDR1 is LGHNA, CDR2 YSLEER, per germline. The CDR3 sequence is 16 residues long. Losses at the gene ends were 2 bases for V and 0 bases for J; bases not matched to a gene: 5. CDR3 region: CASSQRGGSSTDTQYF. CDR3 sequence (DNA): TGCGCCAGCAGCCAACGGGGAGGGTCTAGCACAGATACGCAGTATTTT.

This rearrangement joins TRBV25-1 to TRBJ2-7; weak D call: TRBD2 (6 bases). V was clipped by 3 bases and J by 4 bases, with 13 bases between them. The CDR3 has 14 amino acids. Looked up from germline, CDR1 is MGHDK and CDR2 is SYGVNS. The DNA of the CDR3 is TGTGCCAGCAGTGACGTCGGGAGAGGGTACGAGCAGTACTTC. Protein sequence: CASSDVGRGYEQYF.